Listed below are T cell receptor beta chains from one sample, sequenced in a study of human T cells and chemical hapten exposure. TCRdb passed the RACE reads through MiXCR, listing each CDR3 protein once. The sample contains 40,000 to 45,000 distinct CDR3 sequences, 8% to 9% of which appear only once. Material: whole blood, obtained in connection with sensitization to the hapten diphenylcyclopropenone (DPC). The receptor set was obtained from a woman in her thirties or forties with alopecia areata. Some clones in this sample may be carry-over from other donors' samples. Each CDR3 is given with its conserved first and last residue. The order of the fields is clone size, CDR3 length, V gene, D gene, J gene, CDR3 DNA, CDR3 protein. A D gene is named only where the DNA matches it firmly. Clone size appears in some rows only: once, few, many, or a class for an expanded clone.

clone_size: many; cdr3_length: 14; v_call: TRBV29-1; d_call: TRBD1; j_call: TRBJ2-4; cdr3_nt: TGCAGCGCTACCGAAGACAGGGAAACGGACATTCAGTACTTC; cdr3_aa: CSATEDRETDIQYF
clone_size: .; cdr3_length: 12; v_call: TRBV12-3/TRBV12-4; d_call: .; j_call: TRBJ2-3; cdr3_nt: TGTGCCAGCAGTTTATGGACAGATACGCAGTATTTT; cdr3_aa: CASSLWTDTQYF
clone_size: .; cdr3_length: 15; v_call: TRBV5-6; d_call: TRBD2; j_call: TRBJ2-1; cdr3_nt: TGTGCCAGCAGCTTGGAACTAGCGGGGGGCGGAAAGCAGTTCTTC; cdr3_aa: CASSLELAGGGKQFF
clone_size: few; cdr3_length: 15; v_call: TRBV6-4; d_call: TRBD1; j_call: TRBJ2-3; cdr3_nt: TGTGCCAGCAGTGCCGACGGACAGGGACCCGATACGCAGTATTTT; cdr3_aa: CASSADGQGPDTQYF
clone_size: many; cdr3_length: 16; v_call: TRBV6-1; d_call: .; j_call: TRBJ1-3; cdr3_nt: TGTGCCAGCAGTCCCAGTTCGGGGTTTTCTGGAAACACCATATATTTT; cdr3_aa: CASSPSSGFSGNTIYF
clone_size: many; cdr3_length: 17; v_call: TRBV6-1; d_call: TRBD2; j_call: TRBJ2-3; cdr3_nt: TGTGCCAGCAGTGGGGAAATAGGGCGGGGGAAGAGGGATACGCAGTATTTT; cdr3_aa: CASSGEIGRGKRDTQYF
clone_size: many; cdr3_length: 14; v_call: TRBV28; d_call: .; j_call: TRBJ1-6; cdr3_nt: TGTGCCAGCAGCTACAGACAGGCGATTTCACCCCTCCACTTT; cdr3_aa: CASSYRQAISPLHF
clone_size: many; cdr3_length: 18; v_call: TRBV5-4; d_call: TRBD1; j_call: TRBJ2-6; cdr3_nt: TGTGCCAGCAGCCCCGGGGACAGCCCAATCTCTGGGGCCAACGTCCTGACTTTC; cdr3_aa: CASSPGDSPISGANVLTF
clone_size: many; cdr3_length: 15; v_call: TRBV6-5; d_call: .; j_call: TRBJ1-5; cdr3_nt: TGTGCCAGCAGTTACCGGATGACAGACAATCAGCCCCAGCATTTT; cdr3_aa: CASSYRMTDNQPQHF
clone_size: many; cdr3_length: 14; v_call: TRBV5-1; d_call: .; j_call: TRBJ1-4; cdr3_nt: TGCGCCAGCAGCTTGGTTACAGGGAGGGAAAAACTGTTTTTT; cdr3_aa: CASSLVTGREKLFF
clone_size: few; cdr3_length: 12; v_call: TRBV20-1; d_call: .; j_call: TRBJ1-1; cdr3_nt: TGCAGTGCCACCAGGGGTTACACTGAAGCTTTCTTT; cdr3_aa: CSATRGYTEAFF
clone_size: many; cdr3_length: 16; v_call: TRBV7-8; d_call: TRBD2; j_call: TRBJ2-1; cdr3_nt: TGTGCCAGCAGCTTAGCTTCACTAGCGGGGGCAAATGAGCAGTTCTTC; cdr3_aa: CASSLASLAGANEQFF
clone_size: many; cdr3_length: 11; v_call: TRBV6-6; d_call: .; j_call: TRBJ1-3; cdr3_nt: TGTGCCATGTGGGGTGGAAACACCATATATTTT; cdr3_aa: CAMWGGNTIYF
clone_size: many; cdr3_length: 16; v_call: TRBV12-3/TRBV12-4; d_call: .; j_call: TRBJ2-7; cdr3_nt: TGTGCCAGCAGTTCCGCCTTGGGGGGGGGCGAGTACGAGCAGTACTTC; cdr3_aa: CASSSALGGGEYEQYF
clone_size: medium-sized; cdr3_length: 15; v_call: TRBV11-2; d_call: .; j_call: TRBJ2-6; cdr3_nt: TGTGCCAGCAGCTTCAGGCCCTCTGGGGCCAACGTCCTGACTTTC; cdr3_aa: CASSFRPSGANVLTF
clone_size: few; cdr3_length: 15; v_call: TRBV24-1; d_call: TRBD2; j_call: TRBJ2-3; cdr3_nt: TGTGCCACCAGTGACCAGACTAGCGGGGGAGATACGCAGTATTTT; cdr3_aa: CATSDQTSGGDTQYF
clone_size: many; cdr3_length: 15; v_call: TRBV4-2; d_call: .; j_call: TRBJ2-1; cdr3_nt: TGTGCCAGCAGCCAAGATGTGGGCTCCTACAATGAGCAGTTCTTC; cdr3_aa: CASSQDVGSYNEQFF
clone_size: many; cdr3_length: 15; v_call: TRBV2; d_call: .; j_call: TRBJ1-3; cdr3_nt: TGTGCCAGCAGTGCGGAGGGAGCGAGTGGAAACACCATATATTTT; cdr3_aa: CASSAEGASGNTIYF
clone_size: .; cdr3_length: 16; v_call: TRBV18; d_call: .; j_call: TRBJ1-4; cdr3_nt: TGTGCCAGCTCACCTACTCCCGGAACAGGACGGGAAAAACTGTTTTTT; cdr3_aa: CASSPTPGTGREKLFF
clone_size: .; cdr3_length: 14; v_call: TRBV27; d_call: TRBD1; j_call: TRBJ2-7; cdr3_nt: TGCGCCAGCAGTATGACAGGGGCCGCCTACGAGCAGTACTTC; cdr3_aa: CASSMTGAAYEQYF
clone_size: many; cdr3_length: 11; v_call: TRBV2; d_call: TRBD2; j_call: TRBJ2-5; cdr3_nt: TGTGCCAGCACTAGCGGGGGGACCCAGTACTTC; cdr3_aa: CASTSGGTQYF
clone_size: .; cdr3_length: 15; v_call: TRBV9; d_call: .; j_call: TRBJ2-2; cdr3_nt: TGTGCCAGCAGCGTAGGCGGCAGAGCGACCGGGGAGCTGTTTTTT; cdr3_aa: CASSVGGRATGELFF
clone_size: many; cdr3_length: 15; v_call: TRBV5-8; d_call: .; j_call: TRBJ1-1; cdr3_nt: TGTGCCAGCAGCTTGGAGGGCAGGGTCGACACTGAAGCTTTCTTT; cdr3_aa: CASSLEGRVDTEAFF
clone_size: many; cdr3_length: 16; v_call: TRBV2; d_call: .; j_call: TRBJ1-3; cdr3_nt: TGTGCCAGCAGTGGTCCTTTCACCAGCCCTGGAAACACCATATATTTT; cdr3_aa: CASSGPFTSPGNTIYF
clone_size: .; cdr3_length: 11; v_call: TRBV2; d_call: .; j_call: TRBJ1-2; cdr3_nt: TGTGCCTGCTCTTCAGGGGTTGGCTACACCTTC; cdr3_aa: CACSSGVGYTF
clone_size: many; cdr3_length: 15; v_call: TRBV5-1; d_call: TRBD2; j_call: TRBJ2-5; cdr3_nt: TGCGCCAGCAGGAGTAAAGGACTAGCGGAAGAGACCCAGTACTTC; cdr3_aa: CASRSKGLAEETQYF
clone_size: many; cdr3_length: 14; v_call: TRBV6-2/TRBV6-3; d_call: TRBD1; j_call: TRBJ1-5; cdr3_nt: TGTGCCAGCAGCCGTACAGGGGGCAATCAGCCCCAGCATTTT; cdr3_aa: CASSRTGGNQPQHF
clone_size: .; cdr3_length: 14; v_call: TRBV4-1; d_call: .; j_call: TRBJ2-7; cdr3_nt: TGCGCCAGCAGCCAGGAAGGCATGGGGGACGAGCAGTACTTC; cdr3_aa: CASSQEGMGDEQYF
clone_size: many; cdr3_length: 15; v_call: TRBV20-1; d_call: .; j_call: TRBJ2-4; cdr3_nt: TGCAGTGCTAGAGTTGTGAGGACCCCGCAAAACATTCAGTACTTC; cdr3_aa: CSARVVRTPQNIQYF
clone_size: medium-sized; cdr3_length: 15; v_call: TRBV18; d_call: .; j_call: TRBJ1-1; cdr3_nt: TGTGCCAGCTCACCCGTTATGGATCGGCCCGCTGAAGCTTTCTTT; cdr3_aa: CASSPVMDRPAEAFF
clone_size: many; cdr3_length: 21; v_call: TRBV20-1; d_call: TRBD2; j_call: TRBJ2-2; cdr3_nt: TGCAGTGCTAGAGATTCGAGGACAGGGTGGACTAGCGGGGCTGAGACCGGGGAGCTGTTTTTT; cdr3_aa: CSARDSRTGWTSGAETGELFF
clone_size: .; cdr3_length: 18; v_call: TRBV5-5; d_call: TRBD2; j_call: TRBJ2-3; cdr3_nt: TGTGCCAGCAGCCGCACGGGACTAGCGGGAACCTACACAGATACGCAGTATTTT; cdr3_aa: CASSRTGLAGTYTDTQYF
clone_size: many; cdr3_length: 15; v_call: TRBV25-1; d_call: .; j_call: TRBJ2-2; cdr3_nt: TGTGCCAGCAGTGAATTTCGAGACCCCCACGGGGAGCTGTTTTTT; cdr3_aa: CASSEFRDPHGELFF
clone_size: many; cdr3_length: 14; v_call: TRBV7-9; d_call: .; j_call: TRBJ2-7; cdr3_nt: TGTGCCAGCAGCTTAGCGCTAGGAGGGTACGAGCAGTACTTC; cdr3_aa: CASSLALGGYEQYF
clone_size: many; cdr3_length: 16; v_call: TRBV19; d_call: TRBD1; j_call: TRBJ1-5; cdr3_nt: TGTGCCAGTAGTATCCTCGCAGGGGGTAGCAATCAGCCCCAGCATTTT; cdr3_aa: CASSILAGGSNQPQHF
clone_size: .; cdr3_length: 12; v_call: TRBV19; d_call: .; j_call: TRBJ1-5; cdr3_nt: TGTGCCAGTAGTATAAGTCCACAGCCCCAGCATTTT; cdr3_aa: CASSISPQPQHF
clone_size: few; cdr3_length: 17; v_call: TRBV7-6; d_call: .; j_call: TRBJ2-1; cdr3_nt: TGTGCCAGCAGCTTAGCACCCGGGGGGCTTCCGTACAATGAGCAGTTCTTC; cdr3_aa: CASSLAPGGLPYNEQFF
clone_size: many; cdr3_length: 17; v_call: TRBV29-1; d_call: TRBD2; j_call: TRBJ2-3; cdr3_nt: TGCAGCGTTCCACCGGGACTAGCGGGGGCTGACGCAGATACGCAGTATTTT; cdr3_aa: CSVPPGLAGADADTQYF
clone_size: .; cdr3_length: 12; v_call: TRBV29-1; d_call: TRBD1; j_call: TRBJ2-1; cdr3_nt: TGCAGCGTTGATTCAGGGGGCGGAGAGCAGTTCTTC; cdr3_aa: CSVDSGGGEQFF